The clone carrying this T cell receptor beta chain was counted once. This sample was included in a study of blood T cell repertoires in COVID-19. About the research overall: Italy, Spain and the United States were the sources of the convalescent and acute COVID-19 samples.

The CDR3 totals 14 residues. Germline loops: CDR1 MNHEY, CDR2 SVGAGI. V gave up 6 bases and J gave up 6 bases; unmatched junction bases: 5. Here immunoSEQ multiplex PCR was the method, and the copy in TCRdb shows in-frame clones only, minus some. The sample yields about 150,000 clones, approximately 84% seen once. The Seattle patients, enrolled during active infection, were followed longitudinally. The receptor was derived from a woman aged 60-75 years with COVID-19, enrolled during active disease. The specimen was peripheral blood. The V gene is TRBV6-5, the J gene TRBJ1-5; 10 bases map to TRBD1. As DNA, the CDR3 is TGTGCCAGCAGCGCGGGACAGGGGATTCAGCCCCAGCATTTT. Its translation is CASSAGQGIQPQHF.